This T cell receptor (beta chain) was retrieved from a study of cytomegalovirus exposure and HLA in healthy donors. The wider study: From HLA-typed donors, an early data release held approximately 85 million unique TCRs.

Study-level findings and limits: Most CMV-associated TCR beta chains were later found to appear HLA-restricted. A missense variant in DCLRE1C was later tied to TCR beta V- and J-gene trimming.

For this clone: Antigen specificity is unknown.

60 Vbeta and 13 Jbeta primers were used in PCR. In the original workflow: In a later analysis, some 10 million of approximately 86 million unique beta chains occurred in at least two donors. Sequenced by immunoSEQ multiplex PCR; TCRdb stores in-frame clones only, minus some. The DNA was the basis for D and trimming; V, J and clone size are from that table. The sample contains more than 90,000 clones, roughly 71% of which appear only once. The CDR3 runs to 17 residues. Germline V gene lookup returns CDR1 MGHRA and CDR2 YSYEKL. V lost 4 bases to trimming and J lost 5 bases; unmatched junction nucleotides: 11.

This chain uses TRBV4-1 with TRBJ2-5; 12 bases line up with TRBD2. Sequencing was done on a sample of PBMCs. The sequence was obtained from a middle-aged man in good health and CMV-seronegative. The CDR3 sequence is CASSLGGGTSGRETQYF. CDR3 DNA sequence: TGCGCCAGCAGCCTCGGGGGTGGAACTAGCGGGAGGGAGACCCAGTACTTC.